This is a list of T cell receptor beta chains from one sample in a study of T-cell memory formation after mild COVID-19. Each CDR3 protein is one row after TCRdb ran MiXCR on the 5' RACE reads. The sample lists 380,000 or so distinct CDR3 sequences, 13% to 15% occurring once. Specimen: PBMCs or a T cell subset sorted from them (not recorded which). All receptors derive from a man in his late teens or twenties who had mild COVID-19 (a few samples of this study predate the infection). Cell type and time point are not known. Each CDR3 is given with its conserved first and last residue. D genes are given only for firm matches. Rows give clone size only sometimes, using once, few, many, or a class for an expanded clone.

clone_size j_call v_call d_call cdr3_nt cdr3_aa
many TRBJ2-2 TRBV10-3 - TGTGCCATCAGTGAGCCCCTAGGGGACACCGGGGAGCTGTTTTTT CAISEPLGDTGELFF
once TRBJ2-5 TRBV7-3 - TGTGCCAGCAGCTATCTCCCGGGAACAGGAGGAGAGACCCAGTACTTC CASSYLPGTGGETQYF
few TRBJ2-7 TRBV10-3 - TGTGCCATCAGCGCGGCGTTTTCCTACGAGCAGTACTTC CAISAAFSYEQYF
many TRBJ1-4 TRBV15 TRBD1 TGTGCCACCAAAGATAACAGGGGTCTCGAAGCTAATGAAAAACTGTTTTTT CATKDNRGLEANEKLFF
once TRBJ2-5 TRBV7-7 TRBD2 TGTGCTAGCAGCGGGGAGTCCGGGACCCAGTACTTC CASSGESGTQYF
- TRBJ1-6 TRBV5-4 TRBD1 TGTGCCAGCAGCTTGGGACAGGGGGCATCACCCCTCCACTTT CASSLGQGASPLHF
- TRBJ2-1 TRBV5-1 - TGCGCCAGCAGCCTAGAGCCCGACAGGACAGAGCAGTTCTTC CASSLEPDRTEQFF
few TRBJ2-5 TRBV11-2 - TGTGCCAGCAGCCCTGCGGGGTATGAGGAGACCCAGTACTTC CASSPAGYEETQYF
few TRBJ2-7 TRBV6-2/TRBV6-3 TRBD2 TGTGCCAGCAGTTATACTGGGACTAGCGGGAGGATGCCATGGTCCGAGCAGTACTTC CASSYTGTSGRMPWSEQYF
- TRBJ2-6 TRBV15 TRBD1 TGTGCCACCAGCAGAGTAGTAAAACAGGGGGAAAACGTCCTGACTTTC CATSRVVKQGENVLTF
- TRBJ1-3 TRBV29-1 - TGCAGCGTTGGTGGGGACTCTGGAAACACCATATATTTT CSVGGDSGNTIYF